This T cell receptor beta chain is drawn from a study of T cells in localized non-small cell lung cancer. TCRdb keeps only in-frame clones here, not all; method: immunoSEQ multiplex PCR. The sample includes under 30,000 clones, less than 95% of them seen just once. This clone was seen more than once but under ten times. Germline V CDR1 and CDR2: SGHDT, YYEEEE. Trimming pared 2 bases from V and 1 base from J, leaving 4 bases between. The CDR3 has 13 amino acids. This sample comprised peripheral blood, obtained before any cancer treatment. V usage is TRBV5-6 and J usage is TRBJ1-5, with unresolved D. The sequence was obtained from a woman between 35 and 75 years old with stage I lung adenocarcinoma. In DNA, the CDR3 is TGTGCCAGCAGCTTACGGAGCAATCAGCCCCAGCATTTT. It yields the protein CASSLRSNQPQHF. The entire variable domain, with the rest obtained from reference TRBV5-6 and TRBJ1-5, is as follows: DAGVTQSPTHLIKTRGQQVTLRCSPKSGHDTVSWYQQALGQGPQFIFQYYEEEERQRGNFPDRFSGHQFPNYSSELNVNALLLGDSALYLCASSLRSNQPQHFGDGTRLSIL.